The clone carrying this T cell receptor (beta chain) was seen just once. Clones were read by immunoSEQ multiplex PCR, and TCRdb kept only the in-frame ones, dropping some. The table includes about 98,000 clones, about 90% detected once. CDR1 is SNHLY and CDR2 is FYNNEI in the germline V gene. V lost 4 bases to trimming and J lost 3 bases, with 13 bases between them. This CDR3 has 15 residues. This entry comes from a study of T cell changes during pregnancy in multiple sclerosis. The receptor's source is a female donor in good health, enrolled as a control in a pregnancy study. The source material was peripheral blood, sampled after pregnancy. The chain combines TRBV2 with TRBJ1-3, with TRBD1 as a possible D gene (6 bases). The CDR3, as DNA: TGTGCCAGCAGTGGACCACAGGGATTTGGAAACACCATATATTTT. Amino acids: CASSGPQGFGNTIYF.